Listed below are T cell receptor beta chains from one sample, sequenced in a study of blood T cell repertoires in COVID-19. Produced via immunoSEQ multiplex PCR; TCRdb's table is partial and in-frame only. The sample lists 280,000 or so clones; over 75% were seen once. The specimen sequenced was PBMCs or T cells enriched from blood (not recorded which). Receptors were obtained from a man aged 25 to 40 who had recovered from COVID-19. CDR3s include the opening cysteine and the closing phenylalanine or tryptophan. D genes are given only for firm matches. Not every row has a clone size; where given, it reads once, few, many or a size class.

V,D,length,size,J,DNA,CDR3
TRBV7-9,.,15,.,TRBJ1-1,TGTGCCAGCAGCTTCCGCGGGACCCCGGGGATAGAAGCTTTCTTT,CASSFRGTPGIEAFF
TRBV10-1,.,16,.,TRBJ2-7,TGCGCCAGCAGTGAGAAGCGGCCCCGGACCCCCTACGAGCAGTACTTC,CASSEKRPRTPYEQYF
TRBV5-1,TRBD1,13,.,TRBJ1-1,TGCGCCACCCAGACAGGGCTGAACACTGAAGCTTTCTTT,CATQTGLNTEAFF
TRBV11-2,.,15,.,TRBJ2-7,TGTGCCAGCAGCCTAGGCCACAGGGATCCCTACGAGCAGTACTTC,CASSLGHRDPYEQYF
TRBV5-5,TRBD1,15,.,TRBJ1-4,TGTGCCAGCAGCCCGCCGGGACAGCTTAATGAAAAACTGTTTTTT,CASSPPGQLNEKLFF
TRBV5-1,TRBD1,14,.,TRBJ2-5,TGCGCCAGCAGCTCAGGGACAGGGCAAGAGACCCAGTACTTC,CASSSGTGQETQYF
TRBV3-1/TRBV3-2,TRBD2,17,.,TRBJ2-1,TGTGCCAGCAGCACAAACATAGCGGGGCGTCTGTACAATGAGCAGTTCTTC,CASSTNIAGRLYNEQFF
TRBV2,TRBD2,16,once,TRBJ2-3,TGTGCCAGCAGTGTAAGGACTAGGGATAGGTCAGATACGCAGTATTTT,CASSVRTRDRSDTQYF
TRBV10-3,TRBD2,12,.,TRBJ2-7,TGTGCCACTCGGGCGGGGGTGGACGAGCAGTACTTC,CATRAGVDEQYF
TRBV11-2,.,13,.,TRBJ1-1,TGTGCCAGTGCCCTCGGGGTAGGGATAAGAACTTTCTTT,CASALGVGIRTFF
TRBV5-1,TRBD1,14,.,TRBJ1-1,TGCGCCAGCAGCTTGACAGGGGGGAGCACTGAAGCTTTCTTT,CASSLTGGSTEAFF
TRBV27,.,12,.,TRBJ1-2,TGTGCCAGCAGTTCCCCCACCGGGGGCTACACCTTC,CASSSPTGGYTF
TRBV7-6,TRBD1,14,.,TRBJ1-5,TGTGCCAGCAGCGCAGGACAGGGAGATCAGCCCCAGCATTTT,CASSAGQGDQPQHF
TRBV7-2,.,14,.,TRBJ2-6,TGTGCCAGCAGCGCACACTCTGGGGCCAACGTCCTGACTTTC,CASSAHSGANVLTF
TRBV4-3,TRBD1,17,.,TRBJ1-2,TGCGCCAGCAGCCACAAATCTTCCGGACAGGGCGGGTATGGCTACACCTTC,CASSHKSSGQGGYGYTF
TRBV18,.,16,.,TRBJ2-6,TGTGCCAGCTCACCCCAGGGTTCCGGAGGGGCCAACGTCCTGACTTTC,CASSPQGSGGANVLTF
TRBV9,TRBD1,15,.,TRBJ1-6,TGTGCCAGCAGCCCAAGGACAGGGGGGAATTCACCCCTCCACTTT,CASSPRTGGNSPLHF
TRBV3-1/TRBV3-2,.,16,.,TRBJ1-2,TGTGCCAGCAGCCAAGATCCCAGGGCCTTTGGCTATGGCTACACCTTC,CASSQDPRAFGYGYTF
TRBV19,.,13,.,TRBJ1-2,TGTGCCACTTATCAGGGTTCAGGGTATGGCTACACCTTC,CATYQGSGYGYTF
TRBV2,.,16,.,TRBJ2-3,TGTGCCAGCAGTGCATGGAGCAGGGGTGGGACAGATACGCAGTATTTT,CASSAWSRGGTDTQYF
TRBV4-3,.,13,.,TRBJ2-3,TGCGCCAGCAGTTATCGGGGGTCAGATACGCAGTATTTT,CASSYRGSDTQYF
TRBV7-9,TRBD1,13,.,TRBJ1-4,TGTGCCAGCAGCTTGGGGACAGCGGTTGAACTGTTTTTT,CASSLGTAVELFF
TRBV5-3,.,17,.,TRBJ1-5,TGTGCCAGAAGCTTGTCCCAGCATAACTATAGCAATCAGCCCCAGCATTTT,CARSLSQHNYSNQPQHF
TRBV11-2,.,13,.,TRBJ1-1,TGTGCCAGCAGCTTAGACGGGAACACTGAAGCTTTCTTT,CASSLDGNTEAFF
TRBV5-6,.,15,.,TRBJ1-3,TGTGCCAGCAGCTTGGGACGGAGCTCTGGAAACACCATATATTTT,CASSLGRSSGNTIYF
TRBV27,TRBD1,15,.,TRBJ1-3,TGTGCCAGCAGTATAAACAGGGGGCAAGGAAACACCATATATTTT,CASSINRGQGNTIYF
TRBV3-1/TRBV3-2,.,13,.,TRBJ1-1,TGTGCCAGCAGTCTTGGACAGAACACTGAAGCTTTCTTT,CASSLGQNTEAFF
TRBV2,.,13,.,TRBJ1-1,TGTGCCAGCACTGAGGGCCCGGACACTGAAGCTTTCTTT,CASTEGPDTEAFF
TRBV6-1,.,13,.,TRBJ1-1,TGTGCCAGCAGTGAGGGGAGGAACACTGAAGCTTTCTTT,CASSEGRNTEAFF
TRBV24-1,TRBD1,20,.,TRBJ2-6,TGTGCCACCAGTGATTCCCCGGGACAGGGGGGAGTCTCTGGGGCCAACGTCCTGACTTTC,CATSDSPGQGGVSGANVLTF
TRBV19,TRBD2,14,many,TRBJ2-5,TGTGCCAGTAGTATCAGCGGGGGAAGGGGGACCCAGTACTTC,CASSISGGRGTQYF
TRBV7-8,TRBD1,18,.,TRBJ2-6,TGTGCCAGCAGCCGTTGGGCAGGGGGCCCCTCTGGGGCCAACGTCCTGACTTTC,CASSRWAGGPSGANVLTF
TRBV6-5,TRBD1,15,.,TRBJ1-1,TGTGCCAGCAGTTATGAACACCAGGGGGCCCCTGAAGCTTTCTTT,CASSYEHQGAPEAFF
TRBV4-3,.,16,.,TRBJ1-6,TGCGCCAGCAGCCAAGAGAATTCGGCAGGGTATTCACCCCTCCACTTT,CASSQENSAGYSPLHF
TRBV19,.,15,.,TRBJ2-1,TGTGCCAGTCAGGGGTCGGGGCGGACCTACAATGAGCAGTTCTTC,CASQGSGRTYNEQFF
TRBV27,TRBD2,15,.,TRBJ2-1,TGTGCCAGCATGACCACCGGGGGGGCTGCAAATGAGCAGTTCTTC,CASMTTGGAANEQFF
TRBV4-1,TRBD1,15,.,TRBJ2-1,TGCGCCAGCAGCCAGCCTGAACAGGGGGCAGGTGAGCAGTTCTTC,CASSQPEQGAGEQFF
TRBV12-3/TRBV12-4,.,13,.,TRBJ1-2,TGTGCCAGCAGTCTTCCGGCGGGCTATGGCTACACCTTC,CASSLPAGYGYTF
TRBV5-1,.,16,.,TRBJ1-1,TGCGCCAGCAGCCCTGAGACAGGCGTAGGGAACACTGAAGCTTTCTTT,CASSPETGVGNTEAFF
TRBV25-1,TRBD1,11,.,TRBJ1-4,TGTGCCAGCAGTGGACAGGGAAAACTGTTTTTT,CASSGQGKLFF
TRBV2,TRBD1,15,.,TRBJ2-2,TGTGCCAGCAGTGCGACAGGGGGCGAAACCGGGGAGCTGTTTTTT,CASSATGGETGELFF
TRBV30,TRBD1,17,.,TRBJ2-7,TGTGCCTGGAGTGTAGGGCTGAGGGACAGGGGGCTGGCCGAGCAGTACTTC,CAWSVGLRDRGLAEQYF
TRBV3-1/TRBV3-2,.,13,.,TRBJ1-4,TGTGCCAGCGGAAAACCAGGGTACGAAAAACTGTTTTTT,CASGKPGYEKLFF
TRBV2,.,15,.,TRBJ1-5,TGTGCCAGCAGTGTAAGTTGGGACATAAGACAGCCCCAGCATTTT,CASSVSWDIRQPQHF
TRBV7-9,.,16,.,TRBJ2-7,TGTGCCAGCAGCCCCCGAGAGGGGCGGGGTCCCTACGAGCAGTACTTC,CASSPREGRGPYEQYF
TRBV30,TRBD2,13,.,TRBJ2-3,TGTGCCTGGAGTAGATACGGCGGGGGTACGCAGTATTTT,CAWSRYGGGTQYF
TRBV6-5,.,11,few,TRBJ1-2,TGTGCCAGCAGTTACTCGAGGATCTACACCTTC,CASSYSRIYTF
TRBV11-1,TRBD1,15,.,TRBJ1-3,TGTGCCAGCAGCTTAGGGGACAGGGGAGAGGGCACCATATATTTT,CASSLGDRGEGTIYF
TRBV6-1,.,13,few,TRBJ2-3,TGTGCCAGCAGTGAAGGGGGGAGGATTACGCAGTATTTT,CASSEGGRITQYF
TRBV24-1,TRBD1,16,.,TRBJ1-5,TGTGCCACCAGTGAGGCCCGGACAGGGAGCAATCAGCCCCAGCATTTT,CATSEARTGSNQPQHF
TRBV7-3,TRBD1,12,.,TRBJ1-1,TGTGCCAGCAGCTCGGGACAGGGGGAAGCTTTCTTT,CASSSGQGEAFF
TRBV7-2,.,14,.,TRBJ1-1,TGTGCCAGCAGCTTCCCGGACAGTGGGGATGAAGCTTTCTTT,CASSFPDSGDEAFF
TRBV30,TRBD1,15,.,TRBJ1-1,TGTGCCTGGAGGTACCGGGACAGGGGAATCACTGAAGCTTTCTTT,CAWRYRDRGITEAFF
TRBV6-7,.,15,.,TRBJ1-1,TGTGCCAGCAGTTACTCTGCGGGATTTAACACTGAAGCTTTCTTT,CASSYSAGFNTEAFF
TRBV5-4,.,13,.,TRBJ2-7,TGTGCCAAAGCGTGGTCCAGCTCCTACGAGCAGTACTTC,CAKAWSSSYEQYF
TRBV19,.,15,once,TRBJ2-2,TGTGCCAGTAGTATCGGCCAGGCAAACACCGGGGAGCTGTTTTTT,CASSIGQANTGELFF
TRBV5-1,.,15,once,TRBJ1-1,TGCGCCAGCAGCTTGCTGCGGGCCCGAAACACTGAAGCTTTCTTT,CASSLLRARNTEAFF
TRBV2,TRBD2,18,.,TRBJ2-3,TGTGCCAGCAGTCCAGGACCGGGACTAGCGGGGGGCACAGATACGCAGTATTTT,CASSPGPGLAGGTDTQYF
TRBV29-1,.,13,.,TRBJ1-1,TGCAGCGGGGAGGGGAATATGAACACTGAAGCTTTCTTT,CSGEGNMNTEAFF